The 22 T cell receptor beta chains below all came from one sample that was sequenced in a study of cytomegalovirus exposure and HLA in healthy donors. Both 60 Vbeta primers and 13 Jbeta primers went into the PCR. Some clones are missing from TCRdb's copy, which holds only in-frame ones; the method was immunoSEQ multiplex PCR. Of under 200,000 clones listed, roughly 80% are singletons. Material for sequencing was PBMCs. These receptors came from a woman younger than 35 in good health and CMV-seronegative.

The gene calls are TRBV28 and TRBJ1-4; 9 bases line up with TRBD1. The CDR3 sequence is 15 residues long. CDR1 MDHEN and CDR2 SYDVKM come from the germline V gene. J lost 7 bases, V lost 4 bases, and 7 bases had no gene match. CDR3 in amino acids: CASSSSGTGREKLFF. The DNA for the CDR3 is TGTGCCAGCAGTTCCTCCGGGACAGGGCGTGAAAAACTGTTTTTT.

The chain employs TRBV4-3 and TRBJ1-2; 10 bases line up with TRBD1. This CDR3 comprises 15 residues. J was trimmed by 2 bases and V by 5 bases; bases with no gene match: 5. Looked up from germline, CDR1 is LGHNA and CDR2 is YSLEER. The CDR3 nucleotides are TGCGCCAGCAGCGAACGGACAGGGGGAAACTATGGCTACACCTTC. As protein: CASSERTGGNYGYTF.

This CDR3 reads CASSSSRDRGDHEQFF. CDR3 coding DNA: TGTGCCAGCAGCTCATCCCGGGACAGGGGCGACCATGAGCAGTTCTTC. This chain connects TRBV7-9 to TRBJ2-1; 10 nucleotides align to TRBD1. The germline V gene has CDR1 SEHNR and CDR2 FQNEAQ (reference sequence). The CDR3 is 16 residues long. J gave up 8 bases and V 4 bases, and 11 bases lay outside the gene matches. Full variable domain (missing parts from reference TRBV7-9 and TRBJ2-1): DTGVSQNPRHKITKRGQNVTFRCDPISEHNRLYWYRQTLGQGPEFLTYFQNEAQLEKSRLLSDRFSAERPKGSFSTLEIQRTEQGDSAMYLCASSSSRDRGDHEQFFGPGTRLTVL.

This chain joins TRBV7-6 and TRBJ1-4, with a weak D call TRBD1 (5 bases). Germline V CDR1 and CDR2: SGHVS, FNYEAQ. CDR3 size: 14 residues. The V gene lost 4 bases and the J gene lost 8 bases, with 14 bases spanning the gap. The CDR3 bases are TGTGCCAGCAGCTCGGGGGTGGCGGAGGAAAAACTGTTTTTT. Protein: CASSSGVAEEKLFF.

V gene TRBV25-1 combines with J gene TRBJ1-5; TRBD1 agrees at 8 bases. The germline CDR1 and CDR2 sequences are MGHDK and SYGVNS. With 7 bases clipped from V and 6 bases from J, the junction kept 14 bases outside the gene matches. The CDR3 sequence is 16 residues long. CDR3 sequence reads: CASTSGQGGLGQPQHF. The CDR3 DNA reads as TGTGCCAGCACCTCCGGACAGGGAGGGTTGGGTCAGCCCCAGCATTTT.

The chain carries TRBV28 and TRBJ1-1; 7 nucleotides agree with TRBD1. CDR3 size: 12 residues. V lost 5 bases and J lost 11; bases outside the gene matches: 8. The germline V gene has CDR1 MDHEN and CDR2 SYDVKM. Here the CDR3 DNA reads TGTGCCAGCAGTATGGCGACAGGGTTGGCTTTCTTT. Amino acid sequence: CASSMATGLAFF.

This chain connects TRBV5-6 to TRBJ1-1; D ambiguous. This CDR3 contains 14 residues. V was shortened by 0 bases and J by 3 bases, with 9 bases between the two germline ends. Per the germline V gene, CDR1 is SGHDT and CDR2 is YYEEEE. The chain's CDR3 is CASSLAPADTEAFF. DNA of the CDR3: TGTGCCAGCAGCTTGGCTCCGGCGGACACTGAAGCTTTCTTT.

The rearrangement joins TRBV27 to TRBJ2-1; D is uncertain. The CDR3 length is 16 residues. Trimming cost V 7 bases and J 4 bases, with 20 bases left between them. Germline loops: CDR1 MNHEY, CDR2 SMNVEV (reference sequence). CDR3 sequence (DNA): TGTGCCAGCATGGGCCGAGTTTCGCCTTGGTACAATGAGCAGTTCTTC. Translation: CASMGRVSPWYNEQFF.

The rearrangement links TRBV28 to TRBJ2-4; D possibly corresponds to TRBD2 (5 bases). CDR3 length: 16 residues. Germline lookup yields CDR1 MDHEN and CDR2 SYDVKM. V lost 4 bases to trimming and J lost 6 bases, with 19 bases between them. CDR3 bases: TGTGCCAGCAGTTCCCCGGGCCTCGGGAAAGGAAACATTCAGTACTTC. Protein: CASSSPGLGKGNIQYF.

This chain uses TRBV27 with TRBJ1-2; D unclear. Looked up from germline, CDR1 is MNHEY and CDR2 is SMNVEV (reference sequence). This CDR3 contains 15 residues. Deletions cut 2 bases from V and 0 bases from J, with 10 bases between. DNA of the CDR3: TGTGCCAGCAGTTTAATGGCCTTTTCTAACTATGGCTACACCTTC. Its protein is CASSLMAFSNYGYTF.

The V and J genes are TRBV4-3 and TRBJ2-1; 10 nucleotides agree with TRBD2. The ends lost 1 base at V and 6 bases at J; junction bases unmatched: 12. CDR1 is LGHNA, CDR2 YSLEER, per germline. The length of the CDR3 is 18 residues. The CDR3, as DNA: TGCGCCAGCAGCCAAGGTCGAATCCTAGCGGGAGTCCCCAATGAGCAGTTCTTC. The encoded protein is CASSQGRILAGVPNEQFF.

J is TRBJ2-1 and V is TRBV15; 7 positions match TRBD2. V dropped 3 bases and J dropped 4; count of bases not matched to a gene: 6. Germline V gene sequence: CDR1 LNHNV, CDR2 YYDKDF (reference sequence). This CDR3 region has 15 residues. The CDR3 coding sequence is TGTGCCACCAGCAGTGGCGCGGGAGAGTACAATGAGCAGTTCTTC. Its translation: CATSSGAGEYNEQFF.

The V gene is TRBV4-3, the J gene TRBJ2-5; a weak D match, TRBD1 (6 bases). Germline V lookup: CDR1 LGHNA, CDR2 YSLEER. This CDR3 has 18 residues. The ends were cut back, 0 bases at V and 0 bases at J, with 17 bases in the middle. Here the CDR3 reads CASSQESSPGTHQETQYF. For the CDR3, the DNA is TGCGCCAGCAGCCAAGAATCTTCCCCAGGGACACACCAAGAGACCCAGTACTTC.

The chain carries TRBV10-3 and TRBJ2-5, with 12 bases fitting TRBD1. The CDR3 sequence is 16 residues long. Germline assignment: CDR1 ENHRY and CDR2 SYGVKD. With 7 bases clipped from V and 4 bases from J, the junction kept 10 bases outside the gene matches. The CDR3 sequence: CAIKPGQGAVGETQYF. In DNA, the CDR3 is TGTGCCATCAAACCGGGACAGGGGGCGGTTGGAGAGACCCAGTACTTC.

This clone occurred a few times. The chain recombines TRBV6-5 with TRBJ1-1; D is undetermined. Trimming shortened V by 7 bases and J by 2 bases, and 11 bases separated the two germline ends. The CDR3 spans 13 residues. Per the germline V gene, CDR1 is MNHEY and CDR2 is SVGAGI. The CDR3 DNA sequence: TGTGCCAGCACCCTAAGAACTAACACTGAAGCTTTCTTT. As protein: CASTLRTNTEAFF.

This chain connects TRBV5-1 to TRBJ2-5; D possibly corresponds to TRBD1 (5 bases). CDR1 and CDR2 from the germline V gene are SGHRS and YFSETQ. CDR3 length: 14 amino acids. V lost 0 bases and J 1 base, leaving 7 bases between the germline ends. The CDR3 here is CASSLGQPQETQYF. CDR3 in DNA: TGCGCCAGCAGCTTGGGACAGCCCCAAGAGACCCAGTACTTC. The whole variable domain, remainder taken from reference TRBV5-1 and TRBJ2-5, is KAGVTQTPRYLIKTRGQQVTLSCSPISGHRSVSWYQQTPGQGLQFLFEYFSETQRNKGNFPGRFSGRQFSNSRSEMNVSTLELGDSALYLCASSLGQPQETQYFGPGTRLLVL.

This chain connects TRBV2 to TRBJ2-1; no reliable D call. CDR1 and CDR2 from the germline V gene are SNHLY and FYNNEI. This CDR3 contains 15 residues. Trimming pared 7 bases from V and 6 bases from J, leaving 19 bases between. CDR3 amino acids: CASKDVGYRSNEQFF. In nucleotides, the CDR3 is TGTGCCAGCAAGGATGTCGGGTATCGTTCCAATGAGCAGTTCTTC.

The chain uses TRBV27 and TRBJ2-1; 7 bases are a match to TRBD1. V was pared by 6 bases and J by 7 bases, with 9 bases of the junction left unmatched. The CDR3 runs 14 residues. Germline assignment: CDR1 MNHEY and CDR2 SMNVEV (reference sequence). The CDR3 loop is CASRYHRGANEQFF. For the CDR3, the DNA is TGTGCCAGCAGATACCACAGGGGCGCAAATGAGCAGTTCTTC.

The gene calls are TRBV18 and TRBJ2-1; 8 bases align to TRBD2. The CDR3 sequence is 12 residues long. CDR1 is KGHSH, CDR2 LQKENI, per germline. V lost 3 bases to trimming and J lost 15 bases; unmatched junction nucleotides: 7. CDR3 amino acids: CASSPAGLDRFF. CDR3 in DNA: TGTGCCAGCTCACCCGCGGGACTAGATAGGTTCTTC.

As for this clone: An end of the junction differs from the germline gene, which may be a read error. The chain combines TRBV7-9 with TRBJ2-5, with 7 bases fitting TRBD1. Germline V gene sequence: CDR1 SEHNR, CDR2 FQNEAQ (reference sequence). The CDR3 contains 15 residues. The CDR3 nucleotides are TGTTCCAGCAGCTTAGCCTTAGGACAGGCAGAGACCCAGTACTTC. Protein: CSSSLALGQAETQYF.

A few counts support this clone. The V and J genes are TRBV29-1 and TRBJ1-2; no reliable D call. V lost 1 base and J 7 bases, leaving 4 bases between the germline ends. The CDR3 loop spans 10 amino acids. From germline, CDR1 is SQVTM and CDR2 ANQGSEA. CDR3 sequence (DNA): TGCAGCGTTGAAGGGAGTGGCTACACCTTC. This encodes CSVEGSGYTF. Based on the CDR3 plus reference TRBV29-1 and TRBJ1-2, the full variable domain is SAVISQKPSRDICQRGTSLTIQCQVDSQVTMMFWYRQQPGQSLTLIATANQGSEATYESGFVIDKFPISRPNLTFSTLTVSNMSPEDSSIYLCSVEGSGYTFGSGTRLTVV.

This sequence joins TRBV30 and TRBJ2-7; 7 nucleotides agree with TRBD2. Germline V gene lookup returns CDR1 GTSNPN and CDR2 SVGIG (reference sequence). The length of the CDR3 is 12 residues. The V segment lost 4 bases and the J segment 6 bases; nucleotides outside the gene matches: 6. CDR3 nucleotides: TGTGCCTGGAATCCTGCGGGAGCCGAGCAGTACTTC. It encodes CAWNPAGAEQYF.